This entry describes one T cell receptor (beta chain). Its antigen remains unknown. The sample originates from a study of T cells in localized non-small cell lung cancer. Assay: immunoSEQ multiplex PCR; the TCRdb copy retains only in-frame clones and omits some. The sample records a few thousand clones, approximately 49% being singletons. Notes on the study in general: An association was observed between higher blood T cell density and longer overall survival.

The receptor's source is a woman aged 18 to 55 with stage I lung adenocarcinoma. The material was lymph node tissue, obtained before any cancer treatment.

CDR3 in amino acids: CASSYRESNEKLFF. The CDR3 bases are TGTGCCAGCAGTTACAGGGAGTCTAATGAAAAACTGTTTTTT. J is TRBJ1-4 and V is TRBV11-3, with D possibly matching TRBD1 (6 bases). The CDR3 extends over 14 amino acids. Deletions cut 6 bases from V and 3 bases from J, with 11 bases between. CDR1 and CDR2 from the germline V gene are SGHNT and YENEEA.